Listed below are T cell receptor beta chains from one sample, sequenced in a study of PD-1 blockade in classical Hodgkin lymphoma. Libraries were prepared by immunoSEQ multiplex PCR; TCRdb keeps only in-frame clonotypes and omits some of them. The sample has roughly 20,000 clones; approximately 84% are singletons. This specimen consisted of peripheral blood mononuclear cells (PBMCs), obtained at baseline. The receptors here all came from a human donor with classical Hodgkin lymphoma. Both conserved end residues are part of each CDR3. D genes are given only for firm matches. Clone sizes are given selectively: once, few, many, or a class where the clone is expanded.

>TRBV19|.|large|TRBJ2-7
TGTGCCAGTAGCCCGTTTGGACTCTTAGGCCTCGGGGGCGAGCAGTACTTC
CASSPFGLLGLGGEQYF
>TRBV19|.|.|TRBJ1-4
TGTGCCAGTAGTATCTGGGGGGCAGGGAAGAATGAAAAACTGTTTTTT
CASSIWGAGKNEKLFF
>TRBV9|.|.|TRBJ2-7
TGTGCCTTCCCCCCCACACCGCCAGGGGACGAGCAGTACTTC
CAFPPTPPGDEQYF
>TRBV11-2|.|once|TRBJ2-1
TGTGCCAGCAGCTTAGATTTGGGGGGGCCCTACAATGAGCAGTTCTTC
CASSLDLGGPYNEQFF
>TRBV7-9|.|.|TRBJ2-5
TGTGCCAGCAGCTTAACTGAGGACAGAGGAGAGACCCAGTACTTC
CASSLTEDRGETQYF
>TRBV7-6|TRBD1|.|TRBJ2-3
TGTGCCAGCAGCTTAGGACAGGGGGCGACCGGCACAGATACGCAGTATTTT
CASSLGQGATGTDTQYF
>TRBV7-6|.|few|TRBJ1-1
TGTGCCAGCACCCCAGGTGAGGGGTGGGGTGAAGCTTTCTTT
CASTPGEGWGEAFF
>TRBV19|.|.|TRBJ1-3
TGTGCCAGTAGGCAGGGATTTCCGAACACCATATATTTT
CASRQGFPNTIYF
>TRBV11-2|.|.|TRBJ2-7
TGTGCCAGCAGCTTAGGCTGGGGAGTAGGGTACGAGCAGTACTTC
CASSLGWGVGYEQYF
>TRBV5-5|TRBD2|.|TRBJ2-7
TGTGCCAGCAGCCGGCGGGAGGTGACCTCCTACGAGCAGTACTTC
CASSRREVTSYEQYF
>TRBV6-5|.|.|TRBJ1-1
TGTGCCAGCAGTTACTCTTCAAACACTGAAGCTTTCTTT
CASSYSSNTEAFF
>TRBV4-3|.|once|TRBJ2-7
TGCGCCAGCAGCCAAGACGTTGTGGGAAGCCCCTACGAGCAGTACTTC
CASSQDVVGSPYEQYF
>TRBV19|.|.|TRBJ1-6
TGTGCCAGTAGTGCCCGACCGGATCATAATTCACCCCTCCACTTT
CASSARPDHNSPLHF
>TRBV15|.|.|TRBJ1-1
TGTGCCACCAGCAGAGATTGGCCGACCGGAGAGAACACTGAAGCTTTCTTT
CATSRDWPTGENTEAFF
>TRBV14|TRBD1|.|TRBJ2-5
TGTGCCAGCAGCCAAGACGGACAGGCTTGGCCGCAGTACTTC
CASSQDGQAWPQYF
>TRBV5-6|.|.|TRBJ1-5
TGTGCCAGCAGCCAAGGCTCTGGACAGAACAATCAGCCCCAGCATTTT
CASSQGSGQNNQPQHF
>TRBV4-1|.|once|TRBJ1-4
TGCGCCAGCAGCCAAGAATCCCCGGTACAAACTAATGAAAAACTGTTTTTT
CASSQESPVQTNEKLFF
>TRBV2|TRBD1|.|TRBJ1-5
TGTGCCAGCAATGGGAAGCTACCGGGACAGGGAGACAATCAGCCCCAGCATTTT
CASNGKLPGQGDNQPQHF
>TRBV4-3|.|.|TRBJ1-2
TGCGCCAGCAGCCAAGAAGAGGGTAGTAGCTATGGCTACACCTTC
CASSQEEGSSYGYTF
>TRBV7-9|.|.|TRBJ2-2
TGTGCCAGCAGCTCGGGACTTTTGAACTCCGGGGAGCTGTTTTTT
CASSSGLLNSGELFF
>TRBV5-4|TRBD2|.|TRBJ2-1
TGTGCCAGCAGCCCCGGGATAGCGGGTAATGAGCAGTTCTTC
CASSPGIAGNEQFF
>TRBV5-8|TRBD1|.|TRBJ2-3
TGTGCCAGCAGCTTGGTTACGCAGGGGGAAGGCACAGATACGCAGTATTTT
CASSLVTQGEGTDTQYF
>TRBV4-1|.|.|TRBJ2-2
TGCGCCAGCAGCCAAGAGGTCGCGGGCACCGGGGAGCTGTTTTTT
CASSQEVAGTGELFF
>TRBV27|.|.|TRBJ1-1
TGTGCCAGCAGTCAAAGGAACACTGAAGCTTTCTTT
CASSQRNTEAFF
>TRBV5-6|TRBD2|.|TRBJ2-3
TGTGCCAGCAGCTTGGGGGCCGGGGGGGTGCCTACGCAGTATTTT
CASSLGAGGVPTQYF
>TRBV28|.|.|TRBJ2-7
TGTGCCAGCAGTTCGTCCAGGGAGATTAACGAGCAGTACTTC
CASSSSREINEQYF
>TRBV7-2|.|.|TRBJ2-3
TGTGCCAGCAGCTTAGAATCAGATACGCAGTATTTT
CASSLESDTQYF
>TRBV28|.|.|TRBJ2-7
TGTGCCAGCAGATCCCTGAGGGACGGACCCTACGAGCAGTACTTC
CASRSLRDGPYEQYF
>TRBV7-9|TRBD1|.|TRBJ2-5
TGTGCCAGCAGCCTCGGGACAGAGGAGACCCAGTACTTC
CASSLGTEETQYF
>TRBV19|TRBD1|.|TRBJ2-4
TGTGCCAGTCGACAGGGGGAACTTGGGGATAAGGACATTCAGTACTTC
CASRQGELGDKDIQYF
>TRBV4-2|TRBD1|.|TRBJ1-1
TGTGCCAGCACCCCTACAGGGGGATCAAGGCGGAACACTGAAGCTTTCTTT
CASTPTGGSRRNTEAFF
>TRBV6-5|.|.|TRBJ2-7
TGTGCCAGCAGTTACCCTGGGGGTGCATACGAGCAGTACTTC
CASSYPGGAYEQYF
>TRBV4-2|.|.|TRBJ1-5
TGTGCCAGCAGCCTAGCGGTAAGGGAGGATCAGCCCCAGCATTTT
CASSLAVREDQPQHF
>TRBV6-5|.|once|TRBJ2-5
TGTGCCAGCAGTTACCCTGGGACACCACAAGAGACCCAGTACTTC
CASSYPGTPQETQYF
>TRBV7-9|TRBD1|.|TRBJ1-6
TGTGCCAGCAGCCACAGGGGTTTCGGTTCACCCCTCCACTTT
CASSHRGFGSPLHF
>TRBV4-1|TRBD1|few|TRBJ1-2
TGCGCCAGCAGCCAAGGTGGGACAGGGACTGGCTACACCTTC
CASSQGGTGTGYTF
>TRBV4-1|TRBD2|.|TRBJ2-2
TGCGCCAGCAGCCGATCCGGGGGGGCCTTAGGCACCGGGGAGCTGTTTTTT
CASSRSGGALGTGELFF
>TRBV6-1|TRBD1|.|TRBJ2-7
TGTGCCAGCAGTGGAAATTCGGCCTCGGACAGGGTAGGCGAGCAGTACTTC
CASSGNSASDRVGEQYF
>TRBV7-6|.|.|TRBJ2-4
TGTGCCAGCAGCCCGGGCCCCGGGCCGGGAAACATTCAGTACTTC
CASSPGPGPGNIQYF
>TRBV19|TRBD1|.|TRBJ1-2
TGTGCCAGTAGACCGGGACAGGGTGCCTATGGCTACACCTTC
CASRPGQGAYGYTF
>TRBV30|TRBD1|.|TRBJ2-1
TGTGCCTGGAGTCTACAGGGGAGCTCCTACAATGAGCAGTTCTTC
CAWSLQGSSYNEQFF
>TRBV2|TRBD2|.|TRBJ2-7
TGTGCCAGCAGAGAGGGACTACTTTTCCACGAGCAGTACTTC
CASREGLLFHEQYF
>TRBV6-1|.|.|TRBJ1-2
TGTGCCAGCAGTGAGGCACTCTCCCCGACTTATGGCTACACCTTC
CASSEALSPTYGYTF
>TRBV6-1|.|.|TRBJ1-1
TGTGCCAGCAGTGAAGCCCCGGAAGCTTTCTTT
CASSEAPEAFF
>TRBV4-3|TRBD1|.|TRBJ1-4
TGCGCCAGCAGCCATGGGACAGCCGATAATGAAAAACTGTTTTTT
CASSHGTADNEKLFF
>TRBV28|TRBD1|.|TRBJ1-6
TGTGCGCACCTCGGAGGGGGGACAGCCAATTCACCCCTCCACTTT
CAHLGGGTANSPLHF
>TRBV5-1|TRBD2|.|TRBJ2-2
TGCGCCAGCAGCTCCTCATCTACCGGGACTAGCGGGGGGGCGCCGAACACCGGGGAGCTGTTTTTT
CASSSSSTGTSGGAPNTGELFF
>TRBV7-6|.|.|TRBJ2-3
TGTGCCAGCAGCTCAAGGCCCCACGATCGCGCAGATACGCAGTATTTT
CASSSRPHDRADTQYF